The source of this T cell receptor (beta chain) is a study of CD8 T cells in ankylosing spondylitis. Trimming shortened V by 0 bases and J by 0 bases, and 17 bases separated the two germline ends. Germline CDR1 DFQATT, CDR2 SNEGSKA (reference sequence). CDR3 length equals 17 residues. TCRdb re-called the 5' RACE reads with MiXCR, one entry per CDR3 protein. This sample has around 440,000 distinct CDR3 sequences, with roughly 15% found just once. Comment on this clonotype: Its antigen is as yet unknown.

Overall study results and limits: Ankylosing spondylitis blood appeared to carry a characteristic TCR beta motif of eight or nine highly homologous variants.

The sequenced sample was blood, either unsorted or a sorted T cell fraction (not recorded which). The origin of this receptor is a male donor with ankylosing spondylitis. The chain recombines TRBV20-1 with TRBJ1-1, with D perhaps TRBD1 (5 bases). CDR3 in amino acids: CSARDGGRKQMNTEAFF. The CDR3 DNA sequence: TGCAGTGCTAGAGATGGGGGACGAAAACAGATGAACACTGAAGCTTTCTTT.